The 27 T cell receptor beta chains presented below share a single source sample, sequenced in a study of response to subunit inactivated influenza vaccine. TCRdb re-called the RT-PCR reads through MiXCR, storing one row per CDR3 protein. The data hold approximately 500,000 distinct CDR3 sequences, with 13% observed a single time. The material sequenced was PBMCs from blood, taken 35 to 45 days after vaccination. These TCRs come from a man in his fifties or sixties who received an inactivated influenza vaccine.

This clonotype was detected a few times. The chain joins TRBV6-4 to TRBJ2-3; 14 nucleotides line up with TRBD2. Germline assignment: CDR1 MRHNA and CDR2 SNTAGT. The V segment lost 6 bases and the J segment 4 bases; nucleotides outside the gene matches: 15. The CDR3 loop spans 19 amino acids. CDR3 amino acids: CASSPTPGTSGSWSDTQYF. Written as DNA, the CDR3 is TGTGCCAGCAGCCCGACACCCGGGACTAGCGGGAGTTGGTCAGATACGCAGTATTTT.

This rearrangement joins TRBV24-1 to TRBJ2-5; 10 bases agree with TRBD1. The CDR3 extends over 17 amino acids. Germline V gene lookup returns CDR1 KGHDR and CDR2 SFDVKD. V shed 3 bases, J shed 5 bases, and the junction held 11 bases outside the gene matches. This chain's CDR3 is CATSDKADRGKVETQYF. The DNA of the CDR3 is TGTGCCACCAGTGATAAAGCGGACAGGGGGAAGGTCGAGACCCAGTACTTC.

The sample holds a few counts of this clonotype. The gene calls are TRBV7-2 and TRBJ2-1; 12 positions match TRBD2. Per the germline V gene, CDR1 is SGHTA and CDR2 is FQGNSA. The CDR3 runs 16 residues. Trimming at V came to 1 base and at J to 8 bases, leaving 6 bases not matched to a gene. CDR3 sequence (DNA): TGTGCCAGCAGCTTAGGACTAGCGGGAGTCGGGTATGAGCAGTTCTTC. Residues: CASSLGLAGVGYEQFF.

As DNA, the CDR3 is TGTGCCAGCAGTTTGATAGCAGGAGAGACCCAGTACTTC. Amino acid sequence: CASSLIAGETQYF. The rearrangement links TRBV6-2 or TRBV6-3 to TRBJ2-5, with unresolved D. Trimming left V 4 bases short and J 4 bases short, with 10 bases between. From germline, CDR1 is MNHEY and CDR2 SVGEGT. The CDR3 covers 13 residues.

This clonotype has ten or more counts. Sequence at one end of the junction differs from germline and may be a read error. The chain uses TRBV5-1 and TRBJ2-3; D is undetermined. The CDR3 runs to 14 residues. CDR1 SGHRS and CDR2 YFSETQ come from the germline V gene. CDR3 sequence reads: CASSLGRVTDTQYF. CDR3 in DNA: TGTGCCAGCAGCTTAGGCCGGGTCACAGATACGCAGTATTTT.

The genes are TRBV7-2 and TRBJ1-2, with TRBD1 as a possible D gene (6 bases). V was pared by 2 bases and J by 7 bases, with 11 bases between. Germline loops: CDR1 SGHTA, CDR2 FQGNSA. This CDR3 has 13 residues. In nucleotides, the CDR3 is TGTGCCAGCAGCTTACAGGGGAGTCGTGGCTACACCTTC. Its protein is CASSLQGSRGYTF.

This chain's CDR3 is CSATGIFSGANVLTF. The CDR3 DNA reads TGCAGTGCTACCGGGATTTTCTCTGGGGCCAACGTCCTGACTTTC. The chain recombines TRBV20-1 with TRBJ2-6, with D possibly matching TRBD2 (5 bases). CDR1 and CDR2 from the germline V gene are DFQATT and SNEGSKA (reference sequence). This CDR3 is built from 15 residues. Trimming took 4 bases from V and 0 from J, leaving 10 bases between them.

The CDR3 loop reads CASSASGEGSGYTF. DNA for the CDR3: TGTGCCAGCAGCGCATCGGGGGAAGGGAGTGGCTACACCTTC. This chain connects TRBV7-9 to TRBJ1-2, with D maybe TRBD1 (5 bases). The CDR3 length is 14 residues. V lost 5 bases to trimming and J lost 7 bases, with 17 bases between them. From germline, CDR1 is SEHNR and CDR2 FQNEAQ (reference sequence).

This clonotype was observed a few times. This chain connects TRBV14 to TRBJ2-1, with a tentative D call TRBD2 (5 bases). This CDR3 spans 18 amino acids. Germline CDR1 reads SGHDN; CDR2 reads FVKESK. Trimming pared 4 bases from V and 8 bases from J, leaving 27 bases between. CDR3 nucleotide sequence: TGTGCCAGCAGCCCTAGCCTGGGAACATCACCCAGGACGCATGAGCAGTTCTTC. It specifies CASSPSLGTSPRTHEQFF.

In DNA, the CDR3 is TGTGCCAGCCCTGATGGCCGCATCGACAGGGATGGGATTTACGAGCAGTACTTC. Translation gives CASPDGRIDRDGIYEQYF. V is TRBV6-1 and J is TRBJ2-7, with 7 bases identical to TRBD1. Germline-derived CDR1 and CDR2 are MNHNS and SASEGT. The CDR3 has 18 amino acids. The J segment lost 4 bases and the V segment lost 8 bases, leaving 23 bases of the junction unmatched.

This chain links TRBV7-9 with TRBJ2-5; tentative D call: TRBD1 (6 bases). There are 14 residues in the CDR3. Per germline, CDR1 SEHNR and CDR2 FQNEAQ (reference sequence). Trimming took off 3 bases at V and 3 bases at J, with 11 bases between the two ends. CDR3 protein: CASSFGTLKETQYF. In nucleotides, the CDR3 is TGTGCCAGCAGCTTTGGGACACTAAAAGAGACCCAGTACTTC. The full variable domain, completed using reference TRBV7-9 and TRBJ2-5, is DTGVSQNPRHKITKRGQNVTFRCDPISEHNRLYWYRQTLGQGPEFLTYFQNEAQLEKSRLLSDRFSAERPKGSFSTLEIQRTEQGDSAMYLCASSFGTLKETQYFGPGTRLLVL.

There are a few counts of this clonotype. This chain connects TRBV5-1 to TRBJ2-4; 12 nucleotides align to TRBD2. The CDR3 is made up of 14 amino acids. Germline trimming cut 6 bases from V and 9 bases from J; bases unmatched to any gene: 7. CDR1 and CDR2 (germline): SGHRS, YFSETQ. The CDR3 spells CASTRTSGTGIQYF. Written as DNA, the CDR3 is TGCGCCAGCACCAGGACTAGCGGGACTGGCATTCAGTACTTC.

This clonotype appeared a few times. The V and J genes are TRBV5-1 and TRBJ2-1; 10 bases fit TRBD2. Germline V CDR1 and CDR2: SGHRS, YFSETQ. Trimming removed 4 bases from V and 5 bases from J; junction bases left unmatched: 18. The CDR3 covers 19 residues. The CDR3, as DNA: TGCGCCAGCAGCCCTAGGCCCGTTGGCCTAGCGGGGGCCCACAATGAGCAGTTCTTC. Its translation is CASSPRPVGLAGAHNEQFF.

V is TRBV3-1 and J is TRBJ2-1; a possible D gene is TRBD2 (7 bases). The CDR3 covers 16 residues. Trimming stripped 1 base from V and 6 bases from J, with 16 bases between. In germline, CDR1 is LGHDT, CDR2 YNNKEL (reference sequence). In nucleotides, the CDR3 is TGTGCCAGCAGCCAAGGCGGGGGTAGGGGGAGCAATGAGCAGTTCTTC. Protein: CASSQGGGRGSNEQFF.

This clonotype was counted at least ten times. The gene calls are TRBV12-3 or TRBV12-4 and TRBJ1-5, with TRBD1 matching over 11 bases. Trimming at V came to 7 bases and at J to 4 bases, leaving 6 bases not matched to a gene. The CDR3 loop spans 15 amino acids. The CDR3 here is CASTGQGAPNQPQHF. As DNA, the CDR3 is TGTGCCAGCACCGGACAGGGGGCTCCTAATCAGCCCCAGCATTTT.

This clonotype has more than one count but fewer than ten. The CDR3 loop reads CASSLVVGVGHGYTF. The CDR3 coding sequence is TGTGCCAGCAGCTTAGTCGTAGGGGTAGGCCATGGCTACACCTTC. The chain employs TRBV11-2 and TRBJ1-2, with a possible D match to TRBD1 (5 bases). The germline V and J ends were trimmed by 1 base and 6 bases, with 15 bases remaining between them. The CDR3 has 15 amino acids. Germline values: CDR1 SGHAT, CDR2 FQNNGV.

This clonotype occurred a few times. The V call is TRBV20-1, the J call TRBJ1-4; 7 bases fit TRBD1. CDR1 and CDR2 from the germline V gene are DFQATT and SNEGSKA (reference sequence). The V and J ends lost 1 base and 3 bases, in that order; junction bases with no gene match: 5. The CDR3 is made up of 15 amino acids. DNA of the CDR3: TGCAGTGCTAGAGCGAGGGGGCGGGCTAATGAAAAACTGTTTTTT. Residues: CSARARGRANEKLFF.

This clonotype has only a few counts. V gene TRBV24-1 combines with J gene TRBJ2-2; 9 nucleotides align to TRBD2. Germline CDR1 and CDR2: KGHDR and SFDVKD. This CDR3 is built from 17 residues. V dropped 3 bases and J dropped 8; count of bases not matched to a gene: 12. CDR3 sequence (DNA): TGTGCCACCAGTGATGATAGCGGGAGAGCTTGGCAAGGGGAGCTGTTTTTT. Its translation: CATSDDSGRAWQGELFF.

The chain links TRBV2 to TRBJ2-1; 10 nucleotides match TRBD2. The CDR3 contains 15 residues. CDR1 and CDR2 from the germline V gene are SNHLY and FYNNEI. V lost 5 bases and J lost 6; bases outside the gene matches: 7. In DNA, the CDR3 is TGTGCCAGCAGTCCCTCCAGCGGGGGGGCCAATGAGCAGTTCTTC. Its protein is CASSPSSGGANEQFF.

This clonotype was seen a few times. V usage is TRBV6-2 or TRBV6-3 and J usage is TRBJ2-7; D is unclear. V lost 6 bases to trimming and J lost 2 bases, with 14 bases between them. The CDR3 contains 14 residues. Germline CDR1 is MNHEY and CDR2 is SVGEGT. The CDR3 is CASSPPGGAYEQYF. The DNA for the CDR3 is TGTGCCAGCAGCCCCCCCGGCGGCGCCTACGAGCAGTACTTC.

The chain links TRBV5-1 to TRBJ2-1; the match to TRBD2 covers 7 bases. The V segment lost 0 bases and the J segment 8 bases; nucleotides outside the gene matches: 8. Germline V gene sequence: CDR1 SGHRS, CDR2 YFSETQ. This CDR3 has 15 residues. Here the CDR3 reads CASSLEAGVYDEQFF. CDR3 bases: TGCGCCAGCAGCTTGGAGGCGGGAGTGTACGATGAGCAGTTCTTC.

In this sample, this clonotype turned up a few times. The chain recombines TRBV20-1 with TRBJ1-2; 7 bases match TRBD1. From germline, CDR1 is DFQATT and CDR2 SNEGSKA (reference sequence). CDR3 length: 15 amino acids. The J segment lost 3 bases and the V segment lost 3 bases, leaving 10 bases of the junction unmatched. The CDR3 protein is CSASPPPTGYYGYTF. Written as DNA, the CDR3 is TGCAGTGCTAGCCCCCCGCCGACAGGGTACTATGGCTACACCTTC.

V is TRBV6-1 and J is TRBJ1-4; 10 bases are shared with TRBD1. CDR3 length equals 15 residues. The J segment lost 4 bases and the V segment lost 4 bases, leaving 3 bases of the junction unmatched. Per germline, CDR1 MNHNS and CDR2 SASEGT. DNA for the CDR3: TGTGCCAGCAGTGGACAGGGGGCAGTTAATGAAAAACTGTTTTTT. It encodes CASSGQGAVNEKLFF.

This clonotype has a count of ten or more. The V gene is TRBV7-9, the J gene TRBJ2-5; no clear D. From germline, CDR1 is SEHNR and CDR2 FQNEAQ (reference sequence). V was cut by 2 bases and J by 4 bases, with 5 bases left in between. The CDR3 has 12 residues. The CDR3 here is CASSLLGETQYF. The CDR3 bases are TGTGCCAGCAGCTTACTTGGAGAGACCCAGTACTTC.

This clonotype has at least ten counts. The chain carries TRBV24-1 and TRBJ1-1; D gene uncertain. V gave up 1 base and J gave up 1 base, with 21 bases separating them. This CDR3 contains 19 residues. Germline V gene lookup returns CDR1 KGHDR and CDR2 SFDVKD. CDR3 sequence reads: CATSDFCRGQTSTNTEAFF. Here the CDR3 DNA reads TGTGCCACCAGTGATTTTTGTCGTGGGCAGACAAGCACGAACACTGAAGCTTTCTTT.

The rearrangement links TRBV7-9 to TRBJ2-7; 11 positions match TRBD2. Germline assignment: CDR1 SEHNR and CDR2 FQNEAQ (reference sequence). J gave up 1 base and V 5 bases, and 10 bases lay outside the gene matches. The CDR3 loop spans 17 amino acids. This CDR3 reads CASSPSGLAGGSYEQYF. CDR3 nucleotide sequence: TGTGCCAGCAGCCCCTCGGGGCTAGCGGGGGGATCCTACGAGCAGTACTTC.

The V gene is TRBV6-5, the J gene TRBJ1-1, with D unresolved. V shed 2 bases and J shed 5 bases, with 12 bases lying between them. Germline V gives CDR1 MNHEY, CDR2 SVGAGI. The CDR3 length is 14 residues. This chain's CDR3 is CASSYDKRGTEAFF. As DNA, the CDR3 is TGTGCCAGCAGTTACGATAAAAGAGGGACTGAAGCTTTCTTT.